This T cell receptor (beta chain) was observed in a study of immune characteristics of hereditary and idiopathic chronic pancreatitis. To note about this clone: The junction does not match germline at one end; this may be a read error.

This CDR3 contains 15 residues. Germline-derived CDR1 and CDR2 are SGHNT and YENEEA. Assay: immunoSEQ multiplex PCR; the TCRdb copy retains only in-frame clones and omits some. This table has thousands of clones, around 79% appearing once. Chronic pancreatitis tissue was collected during total pancreatectomy with islet autotransplantation. Included chronic pancreatitis patients had no known history of diabetes. This receptor was taken from a human donor with chronic pancreatitis. The sequenced sample was pancreas tissue with idiopathic chronic pancreatitis. The chain links TRBV11-3 to TRBJ2-1; either TRBD1 or TRBD2 may supply D (6 bases each). The DNA for the CDR3 is TGTGCCGGCAGCTTAGGGGGGAGCTCCTACAATGAGCAGTTCTTC. Protein: CAGSLGGSSYNEQFF.